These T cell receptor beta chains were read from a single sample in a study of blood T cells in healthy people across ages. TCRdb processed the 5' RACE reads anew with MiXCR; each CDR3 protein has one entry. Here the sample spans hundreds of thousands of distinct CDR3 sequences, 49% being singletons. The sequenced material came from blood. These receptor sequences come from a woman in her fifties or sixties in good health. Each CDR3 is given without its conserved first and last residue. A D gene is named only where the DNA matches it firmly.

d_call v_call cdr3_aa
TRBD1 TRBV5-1 ASSLKAGGGTQH
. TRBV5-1 ASSRGTEYNEQY
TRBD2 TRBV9 ASAREGLTDTQY
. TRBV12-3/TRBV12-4 ASSLTRGWQY
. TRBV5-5 ASSSDVGEQF
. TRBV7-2 ASSQGQVPSYEQY
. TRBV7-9 ASSQDGEPLH
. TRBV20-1 SEKGVETEAF
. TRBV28 ASRALTEAF
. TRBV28 ASSPFGGQETQY
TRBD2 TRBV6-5 ASSNRTSTSGNEQF